This T cell receptor (beta chain) was recorded in a study of blood T cell repertoires in COVID-19 (dated by TCRdb to about 2020). Background for the entire study: Samples from collaborators originated in the United States, Italy and Spain and spanned both the acute and convalescent phases of COVID-19. The prospective study material was composed of cDNA or gDNA derived from T cells, B-cell-depleted T cells, or PBMCs. Subjects who had been exposed to COVID-19, were actively infected with it, or had recovered from it provided the deeply sampled blood TCRbeta repertoires that made up the dataset. The repertoires were made available in a free public database intended to serve as a resource for research on the immune response to SARS-CoV-2. The samples were drawn from two sources: the first 160 participants of the ongoing ImmuneRACE study, and 1,000 to 1,500 subjects contributed by 6 global collaborators. The sample metadata nearly always contained a de-identified subject ID, COVID-19 status, age in years and sex. Where HLA class I and class II types were available, the types were taken from metadata supplied by the sample provider, not from assay-based typing. Results and caveats for the whole study, not just this receptor: How much clinical and demographic metadata was included differed by source and by participant, and the metadata was provided uncurated.

V sheds 6 bases and J sheds 0 bases, leaving 21 bases between their ends. The CDR3, cysteine through phenylalanine, is 17 amino acids long. CDR3 DNA is the only sequence kept; it has 51 bases, read in frame from the first base. Sequences MNHEY (CDR1) and SMNVEV (CDR2) are obtained from the germline V gene (reference sequence). The collaborating institutions used their own protocols to collect whole blood in K2EDTA tubes. For TCRbeta analysis, collaborators shipped samples in one of three forms: frozen whole blood, isolated PBMCs, or DNA extracted from either of those sample types. The immunoSEQ Assay, a bias-controlled multiplex PCR, was used to amplify TCRbeta CDR3 regions from genomic DNA. The paper's processing steps were these. Within the assay, amplification of reference gene primers was used to estimate how many nucleated cells each sample contained. Sequence reads were collapsed and filtered to measure the absolute abundance of every unique TCRbeta CDR3 rearrangement. For each sample, productive Simpson clonality was calculated as the square root of Simpson's diversity index over productive rearrangements. TCRdb carries this immuneACCESS record with in-frame sequences only. Its versions omit some clonotypes, under half of them owing to an unresolved V gene in the studies checked, with the rest unexplained. V and J calls and clone size follow that table, whereas D and trimming were derived from the DNA. In all, the sample holds just under 95,000 clones, and 80% of those were seen once. 19% of the sample goes to the ten largest clones.

Regarding this clone: Its recognized antigen is unknown. No base quality information exists; no much larger clone differs at one position.

Sequences were obtained from peripheral blood. The chain is assembled from TRBV27 and TRBJ2-7; TRBD1 is a weak D gene call, 6 bases matching. This clonotype originated in a human donor in a cohort sampled during active COVID-19. This receptor has the CDR3 CASRKLNREIISYEQYF. The base sequence is TGTGCCAGCAGGAAACTAAACAGGGAAATCATCTCCTACGAGCAGTACTTC.